These 5 T cell receptor beta chains came from one sample sequenced in a study of blood T cell repertoires in COVID-19. Generated by immunoSEQ multiplex PCR, the TCRdb table keeps only in-frame clones and is missing some. Of about 230,000 clones in the sample, roughly 90% were seen once. The sample taken for sequencing was PBMCs or T cells enriched from blood (not recorded which). The receptor source for this set is a woman aged 30 to 39 with acute COVID-19.

The rearrangement joins TRBV3-1 (or the pseudogene TRBV3-2) to TRBJ1-2; weak D call: TRBD1 (5 bases). Germline CDR1 and CDR2: LGHDT and YNNKEL (reference sequence). The CDR3 is 15 residues long. The V gene lost 6 bases and the J gene lost 7 bases, with 21 bases spanning the gap. The CDR3 DNA follows: TGTGCCAGCAGACCCGGGGGGAGGGGATCCTCTGGCTACACCTTC. Encoded protein: CASRPGGRGSSGYTF.

The chain recombines TRBV25-1 with TRBJ1-6; 7 positions match TRBD1. CDR1 MGHDK and CDR2 SYGVNS come from the germline V gene. CDR3 length: 17 residues. V trimming: 3 bases; J trimming: 9 bases; junction bases outside the gene matches: 14. CDR3 sequence reads: CASSEPGAGGWGSPLHF. The CDR3 DNA reads TGTGCCAGCAGTGAGCCCGGGGCAGGGGGATGGGGTTCACCCCTCCACTTT.

CDR3 bases: TGTGCCAGCAGTCAGGGGGTTCAAGAGACCCAGTACTTC. Its translation: CASSQGVQETQYF. The V and J genes are TRBV7-2 and TRBJ2-5, with 7 bases aligning to TRBD1. This CDR3 contains 13 residues. Germline V gene data show CDR1 as SGHTA and CDR2 as FQGNSA. The trim removed 6 bases at V and 2 bases at J, leaving 3 bases unmatched. Full variable domain (rest looked up from reference TRBV7-2 and TRBJ2-5): GAGVSQSPSNKVTEKGKDVELRCDPISGHTALYWYRQSLGQGLEFLIYFQGNSAPDKSGLPSDRFSAERTGGSVSTLTIQRTQQEDSAVYLCASSQGVQETQYFGPGTRLLVL.

The chain recombines TRBV5-1 with TRBJ2-7, with TRBD1 matching 7 bases. J was trimmed by 2 bases and V by 3 bases; bases with no gene match: 5. In germline, CDR1 is SGHRS, CDR2 YFSETQ. The CDR3 has 14 amino acids. CDR3 amino acids: CASSSRTGPYEQYF. CDR3 sequence (DNA): TGCGCCAGCAGCTCTCGGACAGGTCCCTACGAGCAGTACTTC. The complete variable domain, with remaining parts taken from reference TRBV5-1 and TRBJ2-7, reads KAGVTQTPRYLIKTRGQQVTLSCSPISGHRSVSWYQQTPGQGLQFLFEYFSETQRNKGNFPGRFSGRQFSNSRSEMNVSTLELGDSALYLCASSSRTGPYEQYFGPGTRLTVT.

The chain links TRBV5-1 to TRBJ2-5, with 14 bases matching TRBD2. V gave up 6 bases and J gave up 3 bases; unmatched junction bases: 4. Germline lookup yields CDR1 SGHRS and CDR2 YFSETQ. The CDR3 contains 15 residues. CDR3 sequence (DNA): TGCGCCAGCACGACGGGACTAGCGGGAGAAGAGACCCAGTACTTC. Its translation: CASTTGLAGEETQYF.